Listed below are T cell receptor beta chains from one sample, sequenced in a study of blood T cell repertoires in COVID-19. Clones were read by immunoSEQ multiplex PCR, and TCRdb kept only the in-frame ones, dropping some. The table lists 200,000 to 250,000 clones, around 89% of them singletons. Source material: PBMCs or T cells enriched from blood (not recorded which). All receptors come from a woman in her 30s who had recovered from COVID-19. Both conserved end residues are part of each CDR3. Each record gives: clone size, D gene, V gene, J gene, CDR3 protein, CDR3 DNA. A D gene is named only where the DNA matches it firmly. A row's size may be missing; if present it is once, few, many or a size class.

>NA|NA|TRBV10-3|TRBJ1-1
CAISLSPNTEAFF
TGTGCCATCAGTCTCTCCCCGAACACTGAAGCTTTCTTT
>NA|TRBD1|TRBV11-2|TRBJ2-3
CASSARIGTGATDTQYF
TGTGCCAGCAGCGCCCGAATTGGGACAGGGGCCACAGATACGCAGTATTTT
>NA|TRBD1|TRBV4-3|TRBJ2-7
CASSQEAVRDSYEQYF
TGCGCCAGCAGCCAAGAGGCAGTTAGGGACAGTTACGAGCAGTACTTC
>once|TRBD2|TRBV4-2|TRBJ2-7
CASSQEPGYGGRNYEQYF
TGTGCCAGCAGCCAAGAACCAGGTTACGGCGGGAGGAACTACGAGCAGTACTTC
>NA|NA|TRBV19|TRBJ1-3
CASSPRTVTGNTIYF
TGTGCCAGTAGTCCAAGGACAGTAACTGGAAACACCATATATTTT
>NA|NA|TRBV28|TRBJ2-7
CASTGTALNEQYF
TGTGCCAGCACCGGGACTGCCTTAAACGAGCAGTACTTC
>NA|NA|TRBV9|TRBJ2-2
CASSTAGLNTGELFF
TGTGCCAGCAGCACGGCAGGGCTTAACACCGGGGAGCTGTTTTTT
>NA|NA|TRBV19|TRBJ1-1
CASSMAAARTFNTEAFF
TGTGCCAGTAGTATGGCAGCGGCCAGAACTTTTAACACTGAAGCTTTCTTT
>few|NA|TRBV7-8|TRBJ2-2
CASSLAQVVGELFF
TGTGCCAGCAGCTTAGCGCAGGTCGTCGGGGAGCTGTTTTTT
>NA|TRBD1|TRBV30|TRBJ1-1
CAGDRVLNTEAFF
TGTGCCGGCGACAGGGTACTGAACACTGAAGCTTTCTTT
>NA|NA|TRBV7-2|TRBJ1-2
CASNSKGTNYGYTF
TGTGCCAGCAACTCTAAGGGGACTAACTATGGCTACACCTTC
>NA|TRBD1|TRBV6-5|TRBJ1-5
CASSYSMTGGQPQHF
TGTGCCAGCAGTTACAGCATGACAGGGGGGCAGCCCCAGCATTTT
>NA|TRBD2|TRBV25-1|TRBJ2-5
CASSLSFGGGETQYF
TGTGCCAGCAGCCTGAGTTTCGGGGGAGGGGAGACCCAGTACTTC
>NA|TRBD1|TRBV10-3|TRBJ1-1
CATLDRAMNTEAFF
TGTGCCACCTTGGACAGGGCGATGAACACTGAAGCTTTCTTT
>NA|TRBD1|TRBV11-2|TRBJ1-5
CASSATGDSNQPQHF
TGTGCCAGCAGCGCGACAGGGGATAGCAATCAGCCCCAGCATTTT
>NA|NA|TRBV11-3|TRBJ2-3
CASSLGTLTDTQYF
TGTGCCAGCAGCTTAGGGACTCTCACAGATACGCAGTATTTT
>few|TRBD1|TRBV6-6|TRBJ1-2
CASSHGTGAYGYTF
TGTGCCAGCAGTCACGGGACAGGGGCTTATGGCTACACCTTC
>NA|TRBD1|TRBV6-6|TRBJ1-6
CASTDRSNSPLHF
TGTGCCAGCACGGACAGGAGTAATTCACCCCTCCACTTT
>NA|NA|TRBV19|TRBJ2-7
CASSIGGRSYEQYF
TGTGCCAGTAGTATTGGGGGCAGATCCTACGAGCAGTACTTC
>once|NA|TRBV3-1/TRBV3-2|TRBJ1-3
CASSQGGGGTIYF
TGTGCCAGCAGCCAAGGAGGGGGGGGGACCATATATTTT
>NA|NA|TRBV30|TRBJ1-4
CAWSIQLDEKLFF
TGTGCCTGGAGTATCCAGTTGGATGAAAAACTGTTTTTT
>NA|NA|TRBV27|TRBJ2-7
CASSRTVSSYEQYF
TGTGCCAGCAGTCGGACAGTTAGCTCCTACGAGCAGTACTTC
>few|TRBD1|TRBV27|TRBJ2-7
CASSDGTGSYEQYF
TGTGCCAGCAGTGACGGGACAGGAAGCTACGAGCAGTACTTC
>NA|NA|TRBV5-6|TRBJ2-7
CASSFDYTYEQYF
TGTGCCAGCAGCTTTGACTATACCTACGAGCAGTACTTC
>NA|NA|TRBV9|TRBJ2-3
CASSVDYSPTTDTQYF
TGTGCCAGCAGCGTAGACTATTCCCCTACAACAGATACGCAGTATTTT
>NA|TRBD1|TRBV5-1|TRBJ1-1
CASSLDKQGFGAFF
TGCGCCAGCAGCTTGGATAAACAGGGGTTCGGGGCTTTCTTT
>once|NA|TRBV28|TRBJ1-1
CASSFSGPFEAFF
TGTGCCAGCAGTTTTAGCGGGCCATTTGAAGCTTTCTTT
>NA|TRBD2|TRBV11-2|TRBJ2-1
CASSLGGLAMSYNEQFF
TGTGCCAGCAGCTTAGGGGGACTAGCGATGTCCTACAATGAGCAGTTCTTC
>NA|NA|TRBV5-1|TRBJ2-3
CASSLEGGGPDTQYF
TGCGCCAGCAGCTTGGAGGGTGGGGGCCCAGATACGCAGTATTTT
>NA|NA|TRBV19|TRBJ2-4
CASRVVAGDIQYF
TGTGCCAGTAGGGTAGTAGCCGGGGACATTCAGTACTTC
>NA|NA|TRBV9|TRBJ1-1
CASSARWADGEAFF
TGTGCCAGCAGCGCAAGATGGGCAGACGGTGAAGCTTTCTTT
>NA|TRBD2|TRBV7-9|TRBJ2-2
CASSLARSGSHTGELFF
TGTGCCAGCAGCTTAGCGAGGAGCGGGAGTCACACCGGGGAGCTGTTTTTT
>NA|NA|TRBV19|TRBJ2-7
CASSTRTGYEQYF
TGTGCCAGTAGTACTCGGACTGGATACGAGCAGTACTTC
>NA|TRBD2|TRBV9|TRBJ2-3
CASSASGSTDTQYF
TGTGCCAGCAGCGCTAGCGGTAGCACAGATACGCAGTATTTT
>NA|TRBD1|TRBV7-3|TRBJ2-3
CASSSQGVSGTDTQYF
TGTGCCAGCAGCTCACAGGGGGTCAGCGGTACAGATACGCAGTATTTT
>NA|TRBD2|TRBV9|TRBJ2-5
CASSQGGLETQYF
TGTGCCAGCAGCCAGGGAGGGTTGGAGACCCAGTACTTC
>NA|NA|TRBV3-1/TRBV3-2|TRBJ2-3
CASKKTSTDTQYF
TGTGCCAGCAAAAAGACAAGCACAGATACGCAGTATTTT
>NA|TRBD2|TRBV29-1|TRBJ2-1
CSVELGLVSTSEQFF
TGCAGCGTTGAACTGGGACTAGTTTCGACTAGTGAGCAGTTCTTC
>NA|NA|TRBV7-9|TRBJ1-3
CASSPQGKGNTIYF
TGTGCCAGCAGCCCCCAGGGCAAAGGGAACACCATATATTTT
>NA|TRBD2|TRBV27|TRBJ2-3
CASRPLADSTDTQYF
TGTGCCAGCAGACCACTAGCGGATAGCACAGATACGCAGTATTTT
>NA|TRBD1|TRBV6-5|TRBJ1-6
CASSRDRDSPLHF
TGTGCCAGCAGCCGCGACAGGGATTCACCCCTCCACTTT
>NA|NA|TRBV29-1|TRBJ2-7
CSVAGLDGYEQYF
TGCAGCGTTGCGGGACTCGACGGCTACGAGCAGTACTTC
>NA|NA|TRBV7-9|TRBJ2-7
CASSSTGTYEQYF
TGTGCCAGCAGCTCGACAGGAACCTACGAGCAGTACTTC
>NA|NA|TRBV28|TRBJ1-4
CASSLYQGTNEKLFF
TGTGCCAGCAGTTTATATCAGGGGACTAATGAAAAACTGTTTTTT
>NA|NA|TRBV14|TRBJ2-2
CASRQGSTGELFF
TGTGCCAGCAGGCAAGGGAGCACCGGGGAGCTGTTTTTT
>NA|NA|TRBV25-1|TRBJ1-2
CASGGSLGYTF
TGTGCCAGCGGAGGCAGTCTGGGCTACACCTTC
>NA|NA|TRBV28|TRBJ1-4
CASSFSRRYNEKLFF
TGTGCCAGCAGTTTTAGTCGTAGATATAATGAAAAACTGTTTTTT
>NA|TRBD2|TRBV7-9|TRBJ2-3
CASSLDGRAIDTQYF
TGTGCCAGCAGCTTAGACGGGAGGGCCATAGATACGCAGTATTTT
>NA|TRBD1|TRBV19|TRBJ1-4
CASTALDRVKEKLFF
TGTGCCAGTACCGCCCTCGACAGGGTAAAGGAAAAACTGTTTTTT
>NA|TRBD2|TRBV24-1|TRBJ2-5
CATSDLTSGVQETQYF
TGTGCCACCAGTGATTTGACTAGCGGCGTTCAAGAGACCCAGTACTTC